A single sample gave rise to the 4 T cell receptor beta chains below, sequenced in a study of T cell responses to AZD1222 COVID-19 vaccine. Sequencing used immunoSEQ multiplex PCR; TCRdb keeps in-frame clones, though not all of them. Here the sample spans some 130,000 clones, under 90% being singletons. The sequencing used peripheral blood, collected on day 0 of AZD1222 vaccination. These receptors all stem from an adult in good health.

The chain carries TRBV7-9 and TRBJ2-1; possibly TRBD2 for D (6 bases). The CDR3 spans 15 residues. V was clipped by 7 bases and J by 0 bases, with 13 bases between them. The germline V gene has CDR1 SEHNR and CDR2 FQNEAQ (reference sequence). CDR3 in amino acids: CASTRRGLSYNEQFF. CDR3 in DNA: TGTGCCAGCACTCGAAGGGGACTCTCCTACAATGAGCAGTTCTTC.

This clone was found once. V is TRBV20-1 and J is TRBJ2-7, with 7 positions matching TRBD1. The CDR3 is 11 amino acids. The junction had 4 bases not matched to a gene; V was cut back by 6 bases and J by 5 bases. From germline, CDR1 is DFQATT and CDR2 SNEGSKA (reference sequence). This CDR3 is CSATTGDEQYF. The CDR3 bases are TGCAGTGCAACCACAGGGGACGAGCAGTACTTC.

The chain carries TRBV30 and TRBJ1-2; D remains unclear. CDR1 is GTSNPN and CDR2 is SVGIG in the germline V gene (reference sequence). This CDR3 region has 12 residues. Between the trimmed V and J ends, which lost 4 bases and 0 bases, there was a span of 6 bases. In nucleotides, the CDR3 is TGTGCCTGGACAGTCTCTAACTATGGCTACACCTTC. Translated, it gives CAWTVSNYGYTF.

V is TRBV5-1 and J is TRBJ1-6; no clear D gene. In germline, CDR1 is SGHRS, CDR2 YFSETQ. The length of the CDR3 is 14 residues. V lost 0 bases to trimming and J lost 7 bases, with 8 bases between them. The CDR3 sequence is CASSLEGSNSPLHF. The CDR3 DNA follows: TGCGCCAGCAGCTTGGAGGGCTCGAATTCACCCCTCCACTTT.